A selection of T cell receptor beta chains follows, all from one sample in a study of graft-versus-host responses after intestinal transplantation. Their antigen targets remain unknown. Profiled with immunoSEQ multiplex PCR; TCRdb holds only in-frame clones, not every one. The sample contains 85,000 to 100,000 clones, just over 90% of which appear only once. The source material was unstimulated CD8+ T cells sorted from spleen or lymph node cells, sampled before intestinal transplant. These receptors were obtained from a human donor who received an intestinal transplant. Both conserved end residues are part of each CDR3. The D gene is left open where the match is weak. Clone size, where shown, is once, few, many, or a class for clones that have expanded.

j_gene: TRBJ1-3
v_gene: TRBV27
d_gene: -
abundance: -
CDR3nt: TGTGCCAGCAGTTCACTGATCTCTGGAAACACCATATATTTT
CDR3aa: CASSSLISGNTIYF

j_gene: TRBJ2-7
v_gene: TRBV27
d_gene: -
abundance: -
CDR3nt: TGTGCCAGCAGTTGGTCCGTCCGGTCTAACGAGCAGTACTTC
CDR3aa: CASSWSVRSNEQYF

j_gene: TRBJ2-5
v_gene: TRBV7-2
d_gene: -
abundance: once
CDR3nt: TGTGCCAGCAGCCGTTCCACAGGGACCCAAGAGACCCAGTACTTC
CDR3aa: CASSRSTGTQETQYF

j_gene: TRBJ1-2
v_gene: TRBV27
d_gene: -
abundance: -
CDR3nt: TGTGCCAGCACCGGTCTAGGGGCGATCGGCTACACCTTC
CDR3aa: CASTGLGAIGYTF

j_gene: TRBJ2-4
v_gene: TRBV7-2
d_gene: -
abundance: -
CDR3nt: TGTGCCAGCAGTACTGACAGATCCCTAGCCAAAAACATTCAGTACTTC
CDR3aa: CASSTDRSLAKNIQYF

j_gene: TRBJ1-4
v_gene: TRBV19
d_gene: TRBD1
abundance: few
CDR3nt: TGTGCCAGTAGTATCCGGGACAGGGTTGAAAAACTGTTTTTT
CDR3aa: CASSIRDRVEKLFF

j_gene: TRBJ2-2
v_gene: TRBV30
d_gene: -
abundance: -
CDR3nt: TGTGCCTGGAGTGTATCGAAAGCCCCGAACACCGGGGAGCTGTTTTTT
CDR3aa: CAWSVSKAPNTGELFF

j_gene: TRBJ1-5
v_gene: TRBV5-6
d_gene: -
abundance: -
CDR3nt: TGTGCCAGCAGCTTGGAGGGAGGGGGGGATAGCAATCAGCCCCAGCATTTT
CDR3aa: CASSLEGGGDSNQPQHF

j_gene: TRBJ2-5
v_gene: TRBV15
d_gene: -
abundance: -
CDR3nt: TGTGCCACCAGCAGCCCCTCAGGGGACCAAGAGACCCAGTACTTC
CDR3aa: CATSSPSGDQETQYF

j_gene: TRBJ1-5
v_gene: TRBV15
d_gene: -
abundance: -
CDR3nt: TGTGCCACCAGCAGAGAACTCAGGGGCGGTCAGCCCCAGCATTTT
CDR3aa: CATSRELRGGQPQHF

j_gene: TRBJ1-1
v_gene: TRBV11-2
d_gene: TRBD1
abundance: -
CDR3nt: TGTGCCAGCAGCTCCTCCGGGACAGGGGCATTCCCGGCTTTCTTT
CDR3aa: CASSSSGTGAFPAFF

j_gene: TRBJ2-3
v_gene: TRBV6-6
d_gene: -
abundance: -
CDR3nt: TGTGCCAGCAGTTACTATCGGGTGGGAGATACGCAGTATTTT
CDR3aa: CASSYYRVGDTQYF

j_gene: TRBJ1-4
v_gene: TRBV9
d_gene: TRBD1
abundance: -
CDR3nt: TGTGCCAGCAGCCCCGAGAGGGGGCCGGCAACTAATGAAAAACTGTTTTTT
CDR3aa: CASSPERGPATNEKLFF

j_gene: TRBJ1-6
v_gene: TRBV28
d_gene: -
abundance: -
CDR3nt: TGTGCCAGCAGGCTGGGACAATCACTTTCACCCCTCCACTTT
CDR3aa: CASRLGQSLSPLHF

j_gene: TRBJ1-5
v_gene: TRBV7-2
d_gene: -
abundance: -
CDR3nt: TGTGCCAGCAGCTTCTACAGGGAAAGCAATCAGCCCCAGCATTTT
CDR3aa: CASSFYRESNQPQHF

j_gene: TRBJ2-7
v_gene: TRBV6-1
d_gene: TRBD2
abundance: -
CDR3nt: TGTGCCAGCAGCCAACTAGCGGGGGGTTCCTACGAGCAGTACTTC
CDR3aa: CASSQLAGGSYEQYF

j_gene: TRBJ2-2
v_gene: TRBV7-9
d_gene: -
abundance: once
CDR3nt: TGTGCCAGCAGCTTCGAGGTCCCGAACACCGGGGAGCTGTTTTTT
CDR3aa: CASSFEVPNTGELFF

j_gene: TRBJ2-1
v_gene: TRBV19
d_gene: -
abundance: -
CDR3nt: TGTGCCAGTAGTCTCTCCGGGACAAACTACAATGAGCAGTTCTTC
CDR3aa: CASSLSGTNYNEQFF

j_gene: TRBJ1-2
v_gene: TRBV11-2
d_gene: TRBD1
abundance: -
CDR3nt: TGTGCCAGCAGTCCGACAGGGGTTAACTATGGCTACACCTTC
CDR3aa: CASSPTGVNYGYTF

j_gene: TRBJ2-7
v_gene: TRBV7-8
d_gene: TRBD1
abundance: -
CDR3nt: TGTGCCAGCAGCTTGGGGACAGGGGCCTACGAGCAGTACTTC
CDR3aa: CASSLGTGAYEQYF

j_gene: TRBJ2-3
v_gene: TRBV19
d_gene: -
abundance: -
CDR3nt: TGTGCCAGTAGTATGTCAAACAGGGATAGGCCCACAGATACGCAGTATTTT
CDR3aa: CASSMSNRDRPTDTQYF

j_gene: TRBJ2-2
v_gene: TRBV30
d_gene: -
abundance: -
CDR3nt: TGTGCCTGGAGTGATGGCGGGACGAACACCGGGGAGCTGTTTTTT
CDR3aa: CAWSDGGTNTGELFF

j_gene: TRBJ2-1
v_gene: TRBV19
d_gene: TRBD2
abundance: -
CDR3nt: TGTGCCAGTAGTATAATCAGCGGGGGGGGCGGTGAGCAGTTCTTC
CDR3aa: CASSIISGGGGEQFF

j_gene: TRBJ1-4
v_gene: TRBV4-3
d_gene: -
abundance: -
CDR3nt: TGCGCCAGCAGCCAAGATGTTCGGGGTTCGAATGAAAAACTGTTTTTT
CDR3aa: CASSQDVRGSNEKLFF

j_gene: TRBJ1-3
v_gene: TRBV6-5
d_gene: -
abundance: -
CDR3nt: TGTGCCAGCAGTCCCATCTCTGGAAACACCATATATTTT
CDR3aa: CASSPISGNTIYF

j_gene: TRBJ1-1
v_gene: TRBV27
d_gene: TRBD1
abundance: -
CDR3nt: TGTGCCGTCAGCATTGACAGGGGCACTGAAGCTTTCTTT
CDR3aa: CAVSIDRGTEAFF

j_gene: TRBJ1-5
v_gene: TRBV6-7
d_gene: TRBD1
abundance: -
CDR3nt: TGTGCCAGCAGTTACATCCGACAGGGGTCGCGCCAGCCCCAGCATTTT
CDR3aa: CASSYIRQGSRQPQHF

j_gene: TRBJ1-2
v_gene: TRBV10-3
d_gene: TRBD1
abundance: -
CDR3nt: TGTGCCATCAGTCCCGGGACAGGGGGCGATGGCTACACCTTC
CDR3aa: CAISPGTGGDGYTF

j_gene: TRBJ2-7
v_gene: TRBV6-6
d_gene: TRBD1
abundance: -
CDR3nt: TGTGCCAGCAGTTGGGGACAGGCGAGCTCCTACGAGCAGTACTTC
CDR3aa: CASSWGQASSYEQYF

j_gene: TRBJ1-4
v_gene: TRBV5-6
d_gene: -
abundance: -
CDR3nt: TGTGCCAGCAGCTTGGTTTTCGGCGGTGAAAATGAAAAACTGTTTTTT
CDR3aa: CASSLVFGGENEKLFF

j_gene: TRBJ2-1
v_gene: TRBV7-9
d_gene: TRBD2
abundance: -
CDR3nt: TGTGCCAGCAGCTTAGCAACCGGGACTAGCGGATATGAGCAGTTCTTC
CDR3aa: CASSLATGTSGYEQFF

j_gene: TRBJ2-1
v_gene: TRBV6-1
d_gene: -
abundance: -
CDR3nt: TGTGCCATCCCACTCGAGGAGAGCTCCTACAATGAGCAGTTCTTC
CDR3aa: CAIPLEESSYNEQFF

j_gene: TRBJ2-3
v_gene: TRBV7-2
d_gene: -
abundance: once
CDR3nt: TGTGCCAGCAGCACCTACAGCACAGATACGCAGTATTTT
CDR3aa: CASSTYSTDTQYF

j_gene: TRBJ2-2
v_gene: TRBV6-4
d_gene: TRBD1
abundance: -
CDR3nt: TGTGCCAGCAGTTTGACCTCCGGACAGGGAATCGGGGAGCTGTTTTTT
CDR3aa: CASSLTSGQGIGELFF

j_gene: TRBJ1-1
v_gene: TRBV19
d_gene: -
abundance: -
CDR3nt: TGTGCCAGTGGACAGACCCCTCCAGACACTGAAGCTTTCTTT
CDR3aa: CASGQTPPDTEAFF

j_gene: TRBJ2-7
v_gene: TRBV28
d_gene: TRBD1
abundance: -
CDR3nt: TGTGCCAGCACCACGACAGGGGCGGTCTACGAGCAGTACTTC
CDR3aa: CASTTTGAVYEQYF

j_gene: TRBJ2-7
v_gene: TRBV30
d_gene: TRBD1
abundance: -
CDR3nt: TGTGCCTGGGGACAGGGCCCCTACGAGCAGTACTTC
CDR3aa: CAWGQGPYEQYF

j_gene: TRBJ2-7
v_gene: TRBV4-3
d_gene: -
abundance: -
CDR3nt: TGCGCCAGCAGCCAAGACCGGGGAAACGAGCAGTACTTC
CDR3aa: CASSQDRGNEQYF

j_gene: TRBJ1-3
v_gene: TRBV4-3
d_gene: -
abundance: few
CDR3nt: TGCGCCAGCAGCCAAGATCTAGGGGTCACTGGAAACACCATATATTTT
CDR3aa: CASSQDLGVTGNTIYF

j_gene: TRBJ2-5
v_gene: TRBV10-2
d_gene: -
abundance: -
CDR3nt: TGCGCCAGCAGTGAGTTAGGGGCTGGGCAAGAGACCCAGTACTTC
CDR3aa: CASSELGAGQETQYF

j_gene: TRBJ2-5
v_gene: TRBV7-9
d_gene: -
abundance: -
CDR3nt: TGTGCCAGCAGCCCGGCGCACGGGTCTAGCTGGAAAGAGACCCAGTACTTC
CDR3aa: CASSPAHGSSWKETQYF

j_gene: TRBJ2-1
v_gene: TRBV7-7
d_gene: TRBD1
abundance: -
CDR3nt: TGTGCCAGCAGCTTAGGTACAGGGGGCAACAATGAGCAGTTCTTC
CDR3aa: CASSLGTGGNNEQFF

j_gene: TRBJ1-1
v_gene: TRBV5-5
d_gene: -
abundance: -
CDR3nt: TGTGCCAGCAGCTTGGCACGGACTGCGAACACTGAAGCTTTCTTT
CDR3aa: CASSLARTANTEAFF

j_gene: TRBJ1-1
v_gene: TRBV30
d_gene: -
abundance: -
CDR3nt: TGTGCCTGGAGTGTCGGCGGGAACACTGAAGCTTTCTTT
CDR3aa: CAWSVGGNTEAFF

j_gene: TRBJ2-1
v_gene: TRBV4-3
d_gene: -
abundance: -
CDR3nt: TGCGCCAGCAGCCAAGCGGGGGGCCCTACCAATGAGCAGTTCTTC
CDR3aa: CASSQAGGPTNEQFF

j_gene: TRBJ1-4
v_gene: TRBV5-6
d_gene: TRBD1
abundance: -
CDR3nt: TGTGCCAGCAGCTGGTCGGACAGGGAGGGTGAAAAACTGTTTTTT
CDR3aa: CASSWSDREGEKLFF